The T cell receptor beta chain described here comes from a study of T cells expressing NK-cell markers. About the research overall: Sequenced donors, eight in total, included seven who were HCMV-seropositive and one who was seronegative.

A note on this clonotype: Its antigen is unidentified.

Production of TCR beta cDNA relied on 5'RACE template switching with UMIs. One entry per CDR3 protein, without DNA, is what TCRdb gives after re-calling the 5' RACE reads. Its listing shows about 450,000 distinct CDR3 sequences. Study-wide results and limits: Whether expanded NKG2C-expressing T cell clones recognize HCMV is unknown. A handful of donors showed these clonotypes also leading the CD3+CD56-NKG2C+ fraction.

This CDR3 region has 16 residues. CDR1 SGHVS and CDR2 FQNEAQ come from the germline V gene. The clonotype originates from a woman aged 18 to 75 in good health. Source material: blood T cells: a sorted CD56 or NKG2C T cell subset, CD4+ or CD8+ T cells, or bulk PBMC T cells (not recorded which). The chain links TRBV7-8 to TRBJ2-5; TCRdb's D gene call, TRBD1, goes unchecked for lack of DNA. The CDR3 loop is CASSLPPQGQGETQYF.